Below, 8 T cell receptor beta chains from the same sample are listed, as sequenced in a study of cytomegalovirus exposure and HLA in healthy donors. Vbeta (60) and Jbeta (13) primers were used in the PCR. Profiled with immunoSEQ multiplex PCR; TCRdb holds only in-frame clones, not every one. The profile shows 240,000 or so clones, about 80% of them singletons. Material: PBMCs. The receptors shown here come from a woman aged 55-75 years in good health and CMV-seropositive.

This clone occurred a few times. The chain employs TRBV5-1 and TRBJ2-1, with 12 positions matching TRBD2. Germline V gene lookup returns CDR1 SGHRS and CDR2 YFSETQ. V gave up 4 bases and J gave up 2 bases; unmatched junction bases: 13. This CDR3 contains 19 residues. The CDR3 loop is CASSPGLTSGSRPYNEQFF. CDR3 nucleotides: TGCGCCAGCAGCCCAGGGTTGACTAGCGGGAGTCGCCCCTACAATGAGCAGTTCTTC.

V and J are TRBV12-2 and TRBJ1-1; TRBD1 is taken as the D call from the table, unchecked against the DNA. TRBV12-2 is a pseudogene locus. The CDR3 extends over 15 amino acids. CDR3 coding DNA: TGTGCAAGTCGCTGCATCCCAAGGGGGCGCACTGAAGCTTTCTTT. Its translation: CASRCIPRGRTEAFF.

The J gene is TRBJ2-3, the V gene TRBV7-8; 7 bases agree with TRBD1. Germline loops: CDR1 SGHVS, CDR2 FQNEAQ. The trim removed 1 base at V and 1 base at J, leaving 2 bases unmatched. The CDR3 runs 15 residues. This CDR3 reads CASSLVGTGTDTQYF. DNA of the CDR3: TGTGCCAGCAGCTTAGTAGGGACAGGCACAGATACGCAGTATTTT. The whole variable domain, remainder taken from reference TRBV7-8 and TRBJ2-3, is GAGVSQSPRYKVAKRGQDVALRCDPISGHVSLFWYQQALGQGPEFLTYFQNEAQLDKSGLPSDRFFAERPEGSVSTLKIQRTQQEDSAVYLCASSLVGTGTDTQYFGPGTRLTVL.

The rearrangement links TRBV4-1 to TRBJ2-1; TRBD1 aligns across 7 bases. The CDR3 covers 16 residues. Trimming removed 1 base from V and 0 bases from J; junction bases left unmatched: 3. In germline, CDR1 is MGHRA, CDR2 YSYEKL. The CDR3 loop is CASSQAGTASYNEQFF. In nucleotides, the CDR3 is TGCGCCAGCAGCCAAGCTGGGACAGCCTCCTACAATGAGCAGTTCTTC.

This chain links TRBV6-5 with TRBJ2-2, with TRBD2 as a possible D gene (6 bases). Germline lookup yields CDR1 MNHEY and CDR2 SVGAGI. V dropped 10 bases and J dropped 1 base, with 13 bases sitting between them. The CDR3 loop spans 14 amino acids. As DNA, the CDR3 is TGTGCCACCAAGGACTATCTGAACACCGGGGAGCTGTTTTTT. As protein: CATKDYLNTGELFF.

The count of this clone is one. The rearrangement uses TRBV5-1 and TRBJ1-4; D call uncertain. V lost 0 bases and J 8 bases, leaving 14 bases between the germline ends. The length of the CDR3 is 15 residues. CDR1 and CDR2 (germline): SGHRS, YFSETQ. Here the CDR3 DNA reads TGCGCCAGCAGCTTGGGCAGGTCCTCGGGGGAAAAACTGTTTTTT. The encoded protein is CASSLGRSSGEKLFF.

This clone appeared once. The CDR3 is CASSLSGRDEQFF. The CDR3 DNA is TGCGCCAGCAGTCTTAGCGGGAGGGACGAGCAGTTCTTC. V and J are TRBV10-2 and TRBJ2-1; TRBD2 matches 11 bases. This CDR3 comprises 13 residues. The germline V gene encodes CDR1 WSHSY and CDR2 SAAADI. The V segment lost 5 bases and the J segment 10 bases; nucleotides outside the gene matches: 4.

The chain is built from TRBV5-6 and TRBJ2-5; 8 bases match TRBD1. Germline V gene data show CDR1 as SGHDT and CDR2 as YYEEEE. This CDR3 is 15 amino acids long. V gave up 0 bases and J gave up 1 base; unmatched junction bases: 2. The CDR3 loop reads CASSLAGTGQETQYF. CDR3 coding DNA: TGTGCCAGCAGCTTGGCCGGGACAGGCCAAGAGACCCAGTACTTC.